This TCR beta chain is from a study of naive and memory T cell subsets. An equimolar mix of two oligonucleotides served as the beta constant-region primer for TRBC1 and TRBC2. Four rounds of PCR amplified the ligated cDNA using nested alpha and beta constant-region primers plus SP2. TCRdb ran MiXCR on the UMI-ligation and nested PCR reads and lists one entry per CDR3 protein. The sample holds tens of thousands of distinct CDR3 sequences; around 10% are singletons and the top ten take about 20%. After the first PCR, alpha and beta chain libraries were processed separately. This clonotype was found many times. Per germline, CDR1 DFQATT and CDR2 SNEGSKA (reference sequence). The CDR3 consists of 15 residues. V gave up 6 bases and J gave up 6 bases; unmatched junction bases: 10.

The clonotype originates from a human donor in good health. The source material was central memory CD8+ T cells from blood. The chain joins TRBV20-1 to TRBJ2-1; 11 bases map to TRBD2. Here the CDR3 DNA reads TGCAGTGCCCCTGCGGGACTAGCGGAACTCAATGAGCAGTTCTTC. It is translated as CSAPAGLAELNEQFF.